Below, one T cell receptor (beta chain) is given with its context. This clone has only a few counts. The specificity of this receptor is unknown. Per-base quality was not reported, and no clone a single base away is much larger than it. The data are from a study of beta chain features in type 1 diabetes listed by TCRdb under 2018. Regarding the research as a whole: No differences in mean age, gender distribution, total cell number or subset yield were found between patients and healthy donors. The study compared TCRB repertoires of sorted circulating CD4+ T cell subsets between recently diagnosed type 1 diabetes patients and matched healthy donors. A total of about 110,000,000 sorted cells were examined across all samples, and a strong correlation was observed between cell number per subset and RNA yield. Whereas all 30 or so donors provided naive and central memory subsets, regulatory and stem cell-like memory subsets were isolated from just 8 patients and about 8 healthy donors. The full study reports these points: A moderate but significant shortening of TCRB CDR3 length was observed in type 1 diabetes patients in all four CD4+ subsets. HLA sub-analyses involved small numbers of individuals, so any influence of HLA type on TCRB rearrangement remained unresolved. At VDJ recombination sites, type 1 diabetes patients had fewer insertions and more deleted nucleotides, which implies abnormalities in thymic rearrangement. The naive, central memory and regulatory TCRB repertoires appeared to resemble one another more closely among patients than among healthy donors. Because cDNA rather than genomic DNA was sequenced, highly expressing activated cells could have been over-represented, although no difference in activation and CD3 levels was found between groups. Shorter templates might have been favored by PCR, but patient and control samples were amplified and corrected together, so both groups would have been affected equally by any skew.

A distance of 5 bases separates the germline ends of V and J, which lose 2 bases and 4 bases respectively. CDR1 GTSNPN and CDR2 SVGIG were looked up in the germline V gene (reference sequence). The CDR3 numbers 11 residues from cysteine through phenylalanine. Just the 33-base CDR3 DNA is kept, in frame starting at base 1. The entire isolated RNA was reverse transcribed using the High Capacity cDNA Reverse Transcription Kit, and thus expressed TCRB transcripts were sequenced. Deep immunoSEQ sequencing was performed on naive, central memory and regulatory T cell samples, with an average of roughly 3.5 million total reads per sample. Sorted cells were lysed in RLT buffer and RNA was extracted with DNase-treated RNeasy Micro or Mini kits, depending on cell number. To prevent cross-contamination, every cell subset was processed on its own, while patient and healthy donor samples were processed together. The immunoSEQ multiplex PCR was used to amplify TCRB sequences from cDNA, yielding 87-bp fragments that span the CDR3 region. Sequencing of the amplicons was performed on the Illumina HiSeq platform. The authors' pipeline ran thus. PCR bias was computationally corrected using synthetic template baselines, reads within Hamming distance 2 were collapsed, and singletons that could not be merged were discarded. Reads were aligned against IMGT to assign V, D and J genes, CDR3 length and insertions or deletions at six rearrangement sites. Within each subset, clonotype counts were normalized to sorted cell number, and only after that were true diversity and Gini coefficients computed with the tcR R package. The overlap coefficient, calculated on TCRB nucleotide sequences, was used to measure repertoire sharing. The immuneACCESS repertoire file appears here via TCRdb, limited to in-frame rearrangements. These files lack a portion of the clones; in checked studies, under half of the deficit traces to unresolved V genes, and the cause of the others is not known. V, J and clone size were drawn from that table, and D and trimming were deduced from the DNA. Present in this sample are over 25,000 clones, around 54% of which were seen just once. The biggest ten clones account for over 1.2% of the sample.

A single peripheral blood draw of around 120 mL on average was collected from each donor into heparinised tubes. A BD FACSAria II and a panel including CD45RO, CCR7, CD25, CD127, CD95 and CD27 were used to sort naive, central memory, regulatory and stem cell-like memory CD4+ T cells. A purity above 98% was achieved for all sorted populations. PBMCs were isolated immediately by Lymphoprep density gradient centrifugation and stained directly without culture. To minimize batch effects, samples were stained and sorted in pairs, one healthy donor with one patient per experiment. The chain joins TRBV30 to TRBJ2-5; the D gene lacks a confident call. Sequences were obtained from Tregs from blood. The cell subset or site label, as the study defines it: regulatory CD4+ T cells. The source of this sequence is a woman younger than 35 with type 1 diabetes. The nucleotide sequence reads as follows: TGTGCCTGGAGTCCGAGAGAGACCCAGTACTTC. It translates as CAWSPRETQYF.